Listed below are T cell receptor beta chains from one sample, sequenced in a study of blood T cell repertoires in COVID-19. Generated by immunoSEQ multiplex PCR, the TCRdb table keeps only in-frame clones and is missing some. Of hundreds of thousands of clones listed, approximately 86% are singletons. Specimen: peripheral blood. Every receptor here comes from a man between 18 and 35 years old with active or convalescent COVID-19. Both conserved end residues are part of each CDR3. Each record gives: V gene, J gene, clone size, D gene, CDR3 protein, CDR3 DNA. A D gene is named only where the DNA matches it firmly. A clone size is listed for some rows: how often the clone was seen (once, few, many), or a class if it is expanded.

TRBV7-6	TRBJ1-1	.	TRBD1	CASSSLRDRGTEAFF	TGTGCCAGCAGCTCCCTCCGGGACAGGGGCACTGAAGCTTTCTTT
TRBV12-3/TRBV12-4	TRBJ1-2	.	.	CASKGGGNGYTF	TGTGCCAGCAAAGGCGGGGGAAATGGCTACACCTTC
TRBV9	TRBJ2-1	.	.	CASSVQGHRYNEQFF	TGTGCCAGCAGCGTCCAGGGACATCGGTACAATGAGCAGTTCTTC
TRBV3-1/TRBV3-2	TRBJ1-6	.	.	CASSQGDIRRGNSPLHF	TGTGCCAGCAGCCAAGGGGACATCCGCAGGGGCAATTCACCCCTCCACTTT
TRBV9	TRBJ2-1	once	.	CASSVGFRDEQFF	TGTGCCAGCAGCGTAGGATTCCGGGATGAGCAGTTCTTC
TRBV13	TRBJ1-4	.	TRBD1	CASSRMTGADEKLFF	TGTGCCAGCAGCCGAATGACAGGGGCGGATGAAAAACTGTTTTTT
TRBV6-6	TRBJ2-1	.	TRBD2	CASSYPPAGGLNEQFF	TGTGCCAGCAGTTACCCCCCAGCGGGGGGCCTAAATGAGCAGTTCTTC
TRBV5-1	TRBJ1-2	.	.	CASSLEGEYGYTF	TGCGCCAGCAGCTTGGAGGGGGAATATGGCTACACCTTC
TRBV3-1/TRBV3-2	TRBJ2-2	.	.	CASSRFSGARVRELFF	TGTGCCAGCAGCCGCTTCAGCGGTGCGAGGGTCCGGGAGCTGTTTTTT
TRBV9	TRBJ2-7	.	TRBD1	CASSVGDRADYEQYF	TGTGCCAGCAGCGTAGGGGACAGGGCGGACTACGAGCAGTACTTC
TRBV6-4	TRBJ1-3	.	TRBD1	CASSAKPGTAGNTIYF	TGTGCCAGCAGTGCGAAACCAGGGACAGCTGGAAACACCATATATTTT
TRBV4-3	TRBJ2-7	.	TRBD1	CASSQGTGGGYEQYF	TGCGCCAGCAGCCAAGGGACAGGGGGCGGCTACGAGCAGTACTTC
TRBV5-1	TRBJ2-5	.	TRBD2	CASSLAQKSGGYQETQYF	TGCGCCAGCAGCTTGGCCCAAAAAAGCGGGGGTTACCAAGAGACCCAGTACTTC
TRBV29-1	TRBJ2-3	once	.	CSGGTSTDTQYF	TGCAGCGGCGGGACTAGCACAGATACGCAGTATTTT
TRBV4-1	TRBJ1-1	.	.	CASSHGGNPNAEAFF	TGCGCCAGCAGCCACGGCGGGAACCCGAACGCTGAAGCTTTCTTT
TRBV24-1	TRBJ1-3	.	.	CATSAGAGNTIYF	TGTGCCACCAGTGCAGGGGCTGGAAACACCATATATTTT
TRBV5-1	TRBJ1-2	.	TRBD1	CASSGTNRGPNYGYTF	TGCGCCAGCAGCGGGACGAACAGGGGACCTAACTATGGCTACACCTTC
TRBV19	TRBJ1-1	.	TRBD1	CASSRDFRGTEAFF	TGTGCCAGTAGTAGAGATTTCAGGGGGACTGAAGCTTTCTTT
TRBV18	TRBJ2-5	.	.	CASSPRRGTGETQYF	TGTGCCAGCTCACCCCGCAGGGGTACAGGGGAGACCCAGTACTTC
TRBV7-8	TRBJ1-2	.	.	CASSLGGRDDYGYTF	TGTGCCAGCAGCTTAGGTGGCAGGGATGACTATGGCTACACCTTC
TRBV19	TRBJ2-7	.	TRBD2	CASNKGREGLLYEQYF	TGTGCCAGTAATAAGGGAAGGGAGGGGTTGTTATACGAGCAGTACTTC
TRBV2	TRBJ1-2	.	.	CASSETVVANYGYTF	TGTGCCAGCAGTGAAACAGTGGTTGCTAACTATGGCTACACCTTC
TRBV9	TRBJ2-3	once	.	CASSVGGSTDTQYF	TGTGCCAGCAGCGTAGGCGGGAGCACAGATACGCAGTATTTT
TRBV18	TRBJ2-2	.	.	CASSPTSRGRNTGELFF	TGTGCCAGCTCACCAACGTCCCGAGGGAGAAACACCGGGGAGCTGTTTTTT
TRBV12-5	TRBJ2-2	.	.	CASGLSGRGLALSSGELFF	TGTGCTAGTGGTTTATCAGGCAGGGGTTTAGCACTTAGCAGCGGGGAGCTGTTTTTT
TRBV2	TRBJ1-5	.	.	CASSFDRPLKQSNQPQHF	TGTGCCAGCAGTTTCGACAGGCCCCTCAAGCAGAGCAATCAGCCCCAGCATTTT
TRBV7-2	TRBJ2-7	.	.	CASSFTGFTSYEQYF	TGTGCCAGCAGCTTTACGGGGTTTACCTCCTACGAGCAGTACTTC
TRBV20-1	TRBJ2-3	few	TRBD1	CSASSSGGWTDTQYF	TGCAGTGCTAGTTCTTCAGGGGGCTGGACAGATACGCAGTATTTT
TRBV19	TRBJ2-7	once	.	CASTGDVPYEQYF	TGTGCCAGTACAGGGGATGTGCCCTACGAGCAGTACTTC
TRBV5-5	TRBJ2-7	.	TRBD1	CASSLITGTGYRRGAYEQYF	TGTGCCAGCAGCTTAATAACCGGGACAGGGTACAGACGGGGAGCCTACGAGCAGTACTTC
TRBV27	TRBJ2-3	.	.	CASSFGGGAKDTQYF	TGTGCCAGCAGTTTTGGAGGGGGGGCCAAGGATACGCAGTATTTT
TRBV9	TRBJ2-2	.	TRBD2	CASSHRTSGGQNTGELFF	TGTGCCAGCAGTCACCGGACTAGCGGGGGGCAGAACACCGGGGAGCTGTTTTTT
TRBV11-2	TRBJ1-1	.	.	CASSSNRDHEAFF	TGTGCCAGCAGCTCAAACAGGGACCATGAAGCTTTCTTT
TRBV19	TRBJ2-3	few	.	CASSGGISADTQYF	TGTGCCAGTAGCGGGGGTATCTCTGCAGATACGCAGTATTTT
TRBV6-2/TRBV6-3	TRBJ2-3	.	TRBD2	CASSYSVQRGGPGTDTQYF	TGTGCCAGCAGTTACTCTGTCCAGCGGGGGGGCCCTGGCACAGATACGCAGTATTTT
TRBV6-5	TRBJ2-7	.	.	CASTPWGAPYEQYF	TGTGCCAGCACCCCGTGGGGCGCGCCCTACGAGCAGTACTTC
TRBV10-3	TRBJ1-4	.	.	CAIGSPNEKLFF	TGTGCCATCGGTAGCCCAAATGAAAAACTGTTTTTT